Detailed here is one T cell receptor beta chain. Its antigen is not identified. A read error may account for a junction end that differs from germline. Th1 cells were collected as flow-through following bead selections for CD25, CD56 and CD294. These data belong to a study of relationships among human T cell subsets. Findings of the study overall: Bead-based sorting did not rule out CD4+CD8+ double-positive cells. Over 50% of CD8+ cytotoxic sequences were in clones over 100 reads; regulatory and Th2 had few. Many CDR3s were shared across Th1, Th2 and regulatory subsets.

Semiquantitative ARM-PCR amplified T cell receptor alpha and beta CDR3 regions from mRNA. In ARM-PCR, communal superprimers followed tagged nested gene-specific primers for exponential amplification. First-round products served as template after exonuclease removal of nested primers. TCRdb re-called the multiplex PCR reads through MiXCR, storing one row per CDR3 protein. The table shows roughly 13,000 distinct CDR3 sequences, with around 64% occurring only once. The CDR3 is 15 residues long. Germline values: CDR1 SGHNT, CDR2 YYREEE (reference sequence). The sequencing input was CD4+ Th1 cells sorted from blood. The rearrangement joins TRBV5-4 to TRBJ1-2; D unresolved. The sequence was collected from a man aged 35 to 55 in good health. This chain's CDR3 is CASSLAVGSNYGYTF. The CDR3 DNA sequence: TGCGCCAGCAGCTTGGCAGTGGGTTCCAACTATGGCTACACCTTC.